Below are 32 T cell receptor beta chains sequenced from a single sample in a study of control samples from healthy donors and cancer patients. Measured with immunoSEQ multiplex PCR; TCRdb has only the in-frame clones, and not every one. Of 95,000 to 100,000 clones in the sample, around nine tenths were seen once. The material sequenced was blood. The receptors originated from a man aged 25 to 40 in good health.

This chain links TRBV20-1 with TRBJ1-4, with unresolved D. In germline, CDR1 is DFQATT, CDR2 SNEGSKA (reference sequence). This CDR3 comprises 10 residues. Trimming removed 5 bases at V and 5 bases at J, with 3 bases between. The CDR3 DNA follows: TGCAGTGCTTTCAATGAAAAACTGTTTTTT. This sequence encodes CSAFNEKLFF.

The chain joins TRBV29-1 to TRBJ2-3; D tentatively reads TRBD1 or TRBD2 (5 bases each). This CDR3 is 13 amino acids long. The germline V gene encodes CDR1 SQVTM and CDR2 ANQGSEA. Trimming shortened V by 1 base and J by 1 base, and 6 bases separated the two germline ends. Here the CDR3 DNA reads TGCAGCGTTGAAGTGGGGGGCACAGATACGCAGTATTTT. It specifies CSVEVGGTDTQYF.

The chain uses TRBV19 and TRBJ1-5; the D gene is possibly TRBD1 (6 bases). This CDR3 has 14 residues. CDR1 and CDR2 (germline): LNHDA, SQIVND (reference sequence). Trimming took 10 bases from V and 4 from J, leaving 17 bases between them. The CDR3 bases are TGTGCCACTACAAGGGTAGGGGGAAATCAGCCCCAGCATTTT. It is translated as CATTRVGGNQPQHF.

CDR3 sequence: CASSPFQNEQFF. The CDR3 DNA sequence: TGTGCCAGCAGCCCTTTCCAAAATGAGCAGTTCTTC. The chain links TRBV5-4 to TRBJ2-1; no clear D gene. The CDR3 is 12 amino acids. From germline, CDR1 is SGHNT and CDR2 YYREEE (reference sequence). V was clipped by 4 bases and J by 7 bases, with 9 bases between them.

This clone has just one count. The CDR3 loop is CASQVVGSGGSAQHF. The CDR3 DNA follows: TGTGCCAGCCAGGTCGTAGGGTCCGGCGGGTCAGCCCAGCATTTT. This rearrangement joins TRBV19 to TRBJ1-5; D unclear. Trimming cost V 9 bases and J 11 bases, with 26 bases left between them. Germline V lookup: CDR1 LNHDA, CDR2 SQIVND (reference sequence). The CDR3 contains 15 residues.

This clone has just a few counts. The rearrangement uses TRBV6-5 and TRBJ1-4; D is perhaps TRBD1 (5 bases). The CDR3 contains 13 residues. Trimming took 2 bases from V and 17 from J, leaving 18 bases between them. The V gene's germline CDR1 is MNHEY and CDR2 SVGAGI. This chain's CDR3 is CASSYGDLPPTFF. CDR3 DNA sequence: TGTGCCAGCAGTTACGGGGACTTACCGCCGACCTTTTTT.

The V and J genes are TRBV18 and TRBJ1-5; the D is unclear. V shed 5 bases and J shed 8 bases, with 13 bases lying between them. The CDR3 is 13 residues long. CDR1 and CDR2 from the germline V gene are KGHSH and LQKENI. CDR3 sequence (DNA): TGTGCCAGCTCAAAAGGACCCCTTGAGCCCCAGCATTTT. It encodes CASSKGPLEPQHF.

This clone showed up just once. The chain recombines TRBV29-1 with TRBJ1-1; 10 bases line up with TRBD1. V trimming: 4 bases; J trimming: 8 bases; junction bases outside the gene matches: 13. Germline V CDR1 and CDR2: SQVTM, ANQGSEA. CDR3 size: 15 residues. The chain's CDR3 is CSVARDRGPTLEAFF. For the CDR3, the DNA is TGCAGCGTTGCCCGGGACAGGGGTCCAACACTAGAAGCTTTCTTT.

V is TRBV7-9 and J is TRBJ1-6; possible D gene TRBD1, 6 bases. V gave up 5 bases and J gave up 7 bases, with 15 bases separating them. The CDR3 is 15 amino acids. In germline, CDR1 is SEHNR, CDR2 FQNEAQ (reference sequence). CDR3 DNA sequence: TGTGCCAGCAGCCTACAGGGACTAGAGAATTCACCCCTCCACTTT. Encoded protein: CASSLQGLENSPLHF.

This clone appeared once. The chain employs TRBV18 and TRBJ2-7; D is unclear. CDR3 length: 14 amino acids. Trimming stripped 1 base from V and 0 bases from J, with 7 bases between. Germline V gene sequence: CDR1 KGHSH, CDR2 LQKENI. CDR3 region: CASSPRGSSYEQYV. DNA of the CDR3: TGTGCCAGCTCACCACGGGGAAGCTCCTACGAGCAGTACGTC.

The chain uses TRBV28 and TRBJ1-5; 8 nucleotides match TRBD1. The J segment lost 6 bases and the V segment lost 2 bases, leaving 9 bases of the junction unmatched. Germline values: CDR1 MDHEN, CDR2 SYDVKM. This CDR3 has 16 residues. CDR3: CASSLARSGGGQPQHF. DNA for the CDR3: TGTGCCAGCAGTTTAGCCCGCTCAGGGGGCGGTCAGCCCCAGCATTTT.

This rearrangement joins TRBV24-1 to TRBJ2-1; D is tentatively TRBD1 or TRBD2 (5 bases each). Trimming cost V 9 bases and J 4 bases, with 15 bases left between them. The CDR3 covers 14 residues. Per germline, CDR1 KGHDR and CDR2 SFDVKD. The CDR3 sequence is CATAVGEQYNEQFF. In DNA, the CDR3 is TGTGCCACCGCCGTGGGGGAACAGTACAATGAGCAGTTCTTC.

J is TRBJ2-5 and V is TRBV3-1 (or the pseudogene TRBV3-2), with 8 nucleotides matching TRBD2. With V trimmed by 7 bases and J by 5 bases, 6 bases remained unmatched. Germline assignment: CDR1 LGHDT and CDR2 YNNKEL (reference sequence). CDR3 size: 13 residues. CDR3 sequence: CASTGLATETQYF. In DNA form, the CDR3 reads TGTGCCAGCACTGGACTAGCCACCGAGACCCAGTACTTC.

CDR3 sequence reads: CASTALEGGNTEAFF. The CDR3 coding sequence is TGTGCCAGCACCGCCTTGGAGGGGGGGAACACTGAAGCTTTCTTT. The gene calls are TRBV5-8 and TRBJ1-1; the D gene is possibly TRBD1 (6 bases). CDR3 length: 15 residues. V lost 6 bases and J 1 base, leaving 16 bases between the germline ends. Germline loops: CDR1 SGHTS, CDR2 YDEGEE.

The CDR3 region has the DNA TGCGCCAGCAGCTTGTTAGGTGGAGCTAACACCGGGGAGCTGTTTTTT. It yields the protein CASSLLGGANTGELFF. This rearrangement joins TRBV5-1 to TRBJ2-2; D gene unclear. Per the germline V gene, CDR1 is SGHRS and CDR2 is YFSETQ. The CDR3 is 16 residues long. V gave up 1 base and J gave up 2 bases, with 12 bases separating them.

V usage is TRBV14 and J usage is TRBJ2-2; the match to TRBD1 covers 7 bases. The CDR3 loop spans 17 amino acids. V shed 0 bases, J shed 0 bases, and the junction held 4 bases outside the gene matches. In germline, CDR1 is SGHDN, CDR2 FVKESK. CDR3 nucleotides: TGTGCCAGCAGCCAAGAGTTGGGACAGACGAACACCGGGGAGCTGTTTTTT. It specifies CASSQELGQTNTGELFF.

This chain connects TRBV24-1 to TRBJ1-5; 9 bases map to TRBD1. Germline CDR1 KGHDR, CDR2 SFDVKD. The CDR3 has 16 residues. Trimming removed 4 bases from V and 1 base from J; junction bases left unmatched: 4. This CDR3 reads CATSDPGQGSNQPQHF. CDR3 sequence (DNA): TGTGCCACCAGTGACCCGGGACAGGGAAGCAATCAGCCCCAGCATTTT.

The J gene is TRBJ2-1, the V gene TRBV6-1; 8 bases are a match to TRBD2. V trimming: 1 base; J trimming: 6 bases; junction bases outside the gene matches: 8. Germline CDR1 MNHNS, CDR2 SASEGT. The CDR3 has 16 amino acids. The CDR3, as DNA: TGTGCCAGCAGTGAAGAGGCGACTAGCGCCAGCAATGAGCAGTTCTTC. The encoded protein is CASSEEATSASNEQFF.

This clone occurred a few times. The V call is TRBV5-5, the J call TRBJ1-4, with 8 bases lining up with TRBD1. The CDR3 sequence is 15 residues long. Germline values: CDR1 SGHKS, CDR2 YYEKEE (reference sequence). V lost 4 bases and J lost 8; bases outside the gene matches: 10. CDR3 amino acids: CASSGQGGGGEKLFF. As DNA, the CDR3 is TGTGCCAGCAGCGGACAGGGAGGGGGAGGCGAAAAACTGTTTTTT.

The chain recombines TRBV14 with TRBJ2-4, with D perhaps matching TRBD1 (6 bases). The CDR3 is 20 residues long. The germline gives CDR1 SGHDN, CDR2 FVKESK. The V and J ends lost 1 base and 0 bases respectively, with 22 bases between them. The CDR3 spells CASSQGVVTGHMIAKNIQYF. The DNA for the CDR3 is TGTGCCAGCAGCCAAGGGGTAGTGACAGGACATATGATAGCCAAAAACATTCAGTACTTC.

The chain recombines TRBV6-5 with TRBJ2-1; tentative D call: TRBD1 (6 bases). V gave up 6 bases and J gave up 5 bases, with 17 bases separating them. Germline CDR1 and CDR2: MNHEY and SVGAGI. This CDR3 region has 15 residues. The CDR3 region is CASSQIRDTNNEQFF. DNA of the CDR3: TGTGCCAGCAGCCAAATCAGGGACACCAACAATGAGCAGTTCTTC.

The chain is built from TRBV24-1 and TRBJ2-2; TRBD1 might be the D (5 bases). V shed 2 bases and J shed 0 bases, with 12 bases lying between them. Germline V gives CDR1 KGHDR, CDR2 SFDVKD. The length of the CDR3 is 17 residues. CDR3 sequence reads: CATSDSTGPTNTGELFF. The CDR3 DNA reads TGTGCCACCAGTGATTCCACAGGACCAACGAACACCGGGGAGCTGTTTTTT.

The CDR3 DNA is TGCGCCAGCAGCTTGGATACAGGGGGCTCGTCAGCTTTCTTT. It encodes CASSLDTGGSSAFF. The chain joins TRBV5-1 to TRBJ1-1; the match to TRBD1 covers 9 bases. CDR3 length: 14 amino acids. The junction had 7 bases not matched to a gene; V was cut back by 0 bases and J by 10 bases. In germline, CDR1 is SGHRS, CDR2 YFSETQ.

V is TRBV9 and J is TRBJ1-1, with 7 bases lining up with TRBD1. CDR3 size: 15 residues. Germline values: CDR1 SGDLS, CDR2 YYNGEE. Losses at the gene ends were 4 bases for V and 6 bases for J; bases not matched to a gene: 12. CDR3 nucleotides: TGTGCCAGCAGCTATGACAGTCAGGGGGGCGCTGAAGCTTTCTTT. Amino acid sequence: CASSYDSQGGAEAFF.

V and J are TRBV29-1 and TRBJ1-1; 7 bases are shared with TRBD1. Germline CDR1 reads SQVTM; CDR2 reads ANQGSEA. The CDR3 has 13 residues. V shed 7 bases and J 3 bases; nucleotides not matched to a gene: 8. CDR3 DNA sequence: TGCAGCGCTGGAGGGGGCGGGGACACTGAAGCTTTCTTT. Translating it yields CSAGGGGDTEAFF.

J is TRBJ2-5 and V is TRBV7-9; D unclear. The CDR3 has 11 amino acids. Trimming left V 1 base short and J 7 bases short, with 4 bases between. Germline CDR1 and CDR2: SEHNR and FQNEAQ (reference sequence). For the CDR3, the DNA is TGTGCCAGCAGCTTAGAAGGGACCCAGTACTTC. Its protein is CASSLEGTQYF.

The chain carries TRBV6-1 and TRBJ1-6; 7 bases agree with TRBD1. The germline CDR1 and CDR2 sequences are MNHNS and SASEGT. The CDR3 sequence is 15 residues long. V lost 1 base, J lost 7 bases, and 4 bases stayed unmatched. The CDR3, as DNA: TGTGCCAGCAGTGAAGTAAGGGGGCGAAATTCACCCCTCCACTTT. Encoded protein: CASSEVRGRNSPLHF.

The chain is built from TRBV24-1 and TRBJ1-2; possible D gene TRBD1, 6 bases. The ends were cut back, 7 bases at V and 4 bases at J, with 9 bases in the middle. Germline V CDR1 and CDR2: KGHDR, SFDVKD. CDR3 length: 12 residues. CDR3 in amino acids: CATRDRGYGYTF. The CDR3 bases are TGTGCCACCAGGGACAGAGGCTATGGCTACACCTTC.

This clone has only one observation. This chain connects TRBV19 to TRBJ2-1; 9 nucleotides match TRBD2. Germline lookup yields CDR1 LNHDA and CDR2 SQIVND (reference sequence). This CDR3 has 16 amino acids. Trimming took 3 bases from V and 2 from J; bases not matched to a gene: 5. CDR3 DNA: TGTGCCAGTAGTATGTTGGGCGGGGGGGCCTACAATGAGCAGTTCTTC. Protein sequence: CASSMLGGGAYNEQFF.

This chain uses TRBV27 with TRBJ2-7, with 9 bases matching TRBD1. Germline-derived CDR1 and CDR2 are MNHEY and SMNVEV (reference sequence). The CDR3 covers 15 residues. V shed 3 bases and J 6 bases; nucleotides not matched to a gene: 9. The CDR3 sequence: CASSFSSTGGVEQYF. The CDR3 DNA reads TGTGCCAGCAGTTTCTCTTCGACAGGGGGAGTCGAGCAGTACTTC.

V usage is TRBV12-3 or TRBV12-4 and J usage is TRBJ1-1, with a weak D call TRBD1 (6 bases). The CDR3 is 13 amino acids. Trimming stripped 3 bases from V and 8 bases from J, with 13 bases between. Here the CDR3 reads CASSLHGTPEAFF. CDR3 DNA: TGTGCCAGCAGTTTGCACGGGACACCGGAAGCTTTCTTT.

This clone was seen more than once but under ten times. V and J are TRBV7-8 and TRBJ1-3; possible D gene TRBD1, 6 bases. The CDR3 is 17 amino acids. Trimming took off 1 base at V and 2 bases at J, with 15 bases between the two ends. Germline V CDR1 and CDR2: SGHVS, FQNEAQ. This CDR3 is CASSLGVGGLAGNTIYF. Written as DNA, the CDR3 is TGTGCCAGCAGCTTAGGAGTAGGGGGACTCGCTGGAAACACCATATATTTT. Variable domain in full (rest from reference TRBV7-8 and TRBJ1-3): GAGVSQSPRYKVAKRGQDVALRCDPISGHVSLFWYQQALGQGPEFLTYFQNEAQLDKSGLPSDRFFAERPEGSVSTLKIQRTQQEDSAVYLCASSLGVGGLAGNTIYFGEGSWLTVV.